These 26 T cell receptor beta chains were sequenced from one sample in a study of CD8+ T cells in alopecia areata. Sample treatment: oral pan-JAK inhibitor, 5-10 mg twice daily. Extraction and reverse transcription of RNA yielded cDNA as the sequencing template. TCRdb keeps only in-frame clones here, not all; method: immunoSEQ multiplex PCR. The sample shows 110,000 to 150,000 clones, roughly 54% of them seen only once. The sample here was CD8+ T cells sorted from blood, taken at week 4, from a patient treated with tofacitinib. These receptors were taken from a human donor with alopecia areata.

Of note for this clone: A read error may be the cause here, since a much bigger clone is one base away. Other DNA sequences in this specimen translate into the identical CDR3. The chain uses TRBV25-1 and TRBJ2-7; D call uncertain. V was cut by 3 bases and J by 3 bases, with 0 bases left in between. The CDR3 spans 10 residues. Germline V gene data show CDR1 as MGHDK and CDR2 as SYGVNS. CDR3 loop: CASSDYEQYF. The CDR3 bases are TGTGCCAGCAGTGACTACGAGCAGTACTTC.

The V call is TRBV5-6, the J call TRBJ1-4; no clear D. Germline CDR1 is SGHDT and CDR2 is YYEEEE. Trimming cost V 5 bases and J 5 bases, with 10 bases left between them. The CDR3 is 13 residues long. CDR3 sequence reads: CASRVGSNEKLFF. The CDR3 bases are TGTGCCAGCAGGGTTGGATCCAATGAAAAACTGTTTTTT.

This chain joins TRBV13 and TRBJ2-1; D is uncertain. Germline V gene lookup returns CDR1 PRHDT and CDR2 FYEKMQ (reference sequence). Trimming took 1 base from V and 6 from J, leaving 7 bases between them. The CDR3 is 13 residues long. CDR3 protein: CASSLATPNEQFF. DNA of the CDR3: TGTGCCAGCAGCTTAGCAACACCCAATGAGCAGTTCTTC. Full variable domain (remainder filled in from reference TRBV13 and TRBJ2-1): AAGVIQSPRHLIKEKRETATLKCYPIPRHDTVYWYQQGPGQDPQFLISFYEKMQSDKGSIPDRFSAQQFSDYHSELNMSSLELGDSALYFCASSLATPNEQFFGPGTRLTVL.

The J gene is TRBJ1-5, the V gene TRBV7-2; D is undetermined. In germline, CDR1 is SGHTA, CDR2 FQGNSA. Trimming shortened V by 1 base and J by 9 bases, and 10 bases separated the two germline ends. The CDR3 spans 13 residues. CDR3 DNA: TGTGCCAGCAGCTTAGGGGCCGACTGGCCCCAGCATTTT. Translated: CASSLGADWPQHF.

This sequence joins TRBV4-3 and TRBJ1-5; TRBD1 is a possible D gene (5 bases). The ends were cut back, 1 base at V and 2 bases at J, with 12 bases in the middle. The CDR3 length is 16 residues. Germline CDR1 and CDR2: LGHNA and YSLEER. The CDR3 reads CASSQVLGGGNQPQHF. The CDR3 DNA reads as TGCGCCAGCAGCCAAGTGTTGGGGGGAGGCAATCAGCCCCAGCATTTT.

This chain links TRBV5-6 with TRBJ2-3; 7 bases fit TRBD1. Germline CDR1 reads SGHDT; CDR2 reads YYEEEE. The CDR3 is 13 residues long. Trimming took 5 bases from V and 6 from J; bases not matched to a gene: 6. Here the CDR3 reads CASSIDRADTQYF. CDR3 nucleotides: TGTGCCAGCAGTATTGACAGGGCGGATACGCAGTATTTT.

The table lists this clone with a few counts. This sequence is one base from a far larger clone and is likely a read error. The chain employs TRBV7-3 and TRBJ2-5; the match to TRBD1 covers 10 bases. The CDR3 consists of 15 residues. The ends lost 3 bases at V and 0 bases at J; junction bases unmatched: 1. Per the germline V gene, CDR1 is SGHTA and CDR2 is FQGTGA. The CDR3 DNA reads TGTGCCAGCAGCTTGGGGACAGGGGACCAAGAGACCCAGTACTTC. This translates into CASSLGTGDQETQYF.

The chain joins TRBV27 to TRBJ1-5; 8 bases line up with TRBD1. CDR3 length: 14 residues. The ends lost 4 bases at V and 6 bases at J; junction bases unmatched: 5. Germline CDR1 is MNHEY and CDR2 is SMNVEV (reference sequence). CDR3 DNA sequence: TGTGCCAGCAGTTCAGGGGGCTCAGGTCAGCCCCAGCATTTT. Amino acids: CASSSGGSGQPQHF.

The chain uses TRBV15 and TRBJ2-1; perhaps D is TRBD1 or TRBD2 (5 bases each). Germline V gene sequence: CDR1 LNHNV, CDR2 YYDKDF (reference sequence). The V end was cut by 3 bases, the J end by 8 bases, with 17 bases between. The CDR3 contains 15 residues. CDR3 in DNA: TGTGCCACCAGCAGCGGGGACCTTCGCTATGATGAGCAGTTCTTC. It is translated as CATSSGDLRYDEQFF.

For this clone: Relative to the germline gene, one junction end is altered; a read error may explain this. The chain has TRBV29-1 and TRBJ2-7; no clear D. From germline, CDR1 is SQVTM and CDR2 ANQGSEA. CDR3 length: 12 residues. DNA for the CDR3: TGCGGCGTTGAGTCAATCTCCTACGAGCAGTACTTC. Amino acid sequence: CGVESISYEQYF.

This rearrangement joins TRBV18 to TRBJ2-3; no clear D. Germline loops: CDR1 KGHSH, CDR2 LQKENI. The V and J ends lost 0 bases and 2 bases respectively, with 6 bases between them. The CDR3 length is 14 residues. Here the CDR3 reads CASSPPSLTDTQYF. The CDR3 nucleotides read TGTGCCAGCTCACCACCCAGTCTCACAGATACGCAGTATTTT.

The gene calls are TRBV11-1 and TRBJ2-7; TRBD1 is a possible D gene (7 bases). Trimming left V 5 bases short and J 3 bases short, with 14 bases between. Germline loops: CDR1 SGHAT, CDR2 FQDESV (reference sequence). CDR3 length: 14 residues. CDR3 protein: CASSQTGTGYEQYF. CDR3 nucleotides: TGTGCCAGCAGCCAGACAGGGACTGGCTACGAGCAGTACTTC.

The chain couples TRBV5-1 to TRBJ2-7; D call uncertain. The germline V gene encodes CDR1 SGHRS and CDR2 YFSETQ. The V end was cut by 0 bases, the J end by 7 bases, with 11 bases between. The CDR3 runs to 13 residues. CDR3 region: CASSLDSLGEQYF. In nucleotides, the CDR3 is TGCGCCAGCAGCTTGGACAGCCTTGGAGAGCAGTACTTC.

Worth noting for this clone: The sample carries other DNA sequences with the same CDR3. DNA of the CDR3: TGTGCCAGCAGCTTAGGCTTAAGTGAAGCTTTCTTT. Translation: CASSLGLSEAFF. The chain recombines TRBV7-9 with TRBJ1-1, with D unclear. Trimming removed 1 base from V and 7 bases from J, with 7 bases in between. The CDR3 is 12 residues long. CDR1 is SEHNR, CDR2 FQNEAQ, per germline (reference sequence).

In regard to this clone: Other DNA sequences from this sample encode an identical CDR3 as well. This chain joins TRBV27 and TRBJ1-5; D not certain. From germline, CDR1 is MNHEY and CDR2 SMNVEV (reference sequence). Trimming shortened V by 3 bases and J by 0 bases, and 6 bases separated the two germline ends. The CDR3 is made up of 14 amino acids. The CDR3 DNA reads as TGTGCCAGCAGTTTTTTTGGTAGCAATCAGCCCCAGCATTTT. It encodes CASSFFGSNQPQHF.

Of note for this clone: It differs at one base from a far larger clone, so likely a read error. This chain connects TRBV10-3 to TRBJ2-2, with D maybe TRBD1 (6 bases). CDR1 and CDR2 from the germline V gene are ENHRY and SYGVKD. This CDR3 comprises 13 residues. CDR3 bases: TGTGCCAGCAGTTACAGGGACACCGGGGAGCTGTTTTTT. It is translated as CASSYRDTGELFF.

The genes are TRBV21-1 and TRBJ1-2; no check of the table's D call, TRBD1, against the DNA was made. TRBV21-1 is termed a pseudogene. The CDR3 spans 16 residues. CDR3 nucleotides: TGTGCCAGCAGCAAAGTCAGTCACAGGGGGCATCATGGCTACACCTTC. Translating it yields CASSKVSHRGHHGYTF.

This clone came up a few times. The CDR3 here is CASSEDGAYEQYF. The CDR3 nucleotides are TGCGCCAGCAGCGAGGACGGAGCCTACGAGCAGTACTTC. The chain joins TRBV5-1 to TRBJ2-7; D ambiguous. CDR1 SGHRS and CDR2 YFSETQ come from the germline V gene. The CDR3 is 13 amino acids. Trimming took 4 bases from V and 2 from J, leaving 10 bases between them.

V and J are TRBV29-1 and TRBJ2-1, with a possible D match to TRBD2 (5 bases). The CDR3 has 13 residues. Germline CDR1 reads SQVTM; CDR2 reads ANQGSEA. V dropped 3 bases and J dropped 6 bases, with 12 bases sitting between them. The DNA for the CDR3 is TGCAGCGTTGATCTCCGGGATCGCAATGAGCAGTTCTTC. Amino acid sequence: CSVDLRDRNEQFF.

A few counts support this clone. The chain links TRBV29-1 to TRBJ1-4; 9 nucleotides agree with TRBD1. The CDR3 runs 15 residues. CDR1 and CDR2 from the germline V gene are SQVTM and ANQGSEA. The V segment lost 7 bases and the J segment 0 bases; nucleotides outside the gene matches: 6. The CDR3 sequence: CSAWTGAATNEKLFF. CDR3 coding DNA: TGCAGCGCATGGACAGGGGCAGCAACTAATGAAAAACTGTTTTTT.

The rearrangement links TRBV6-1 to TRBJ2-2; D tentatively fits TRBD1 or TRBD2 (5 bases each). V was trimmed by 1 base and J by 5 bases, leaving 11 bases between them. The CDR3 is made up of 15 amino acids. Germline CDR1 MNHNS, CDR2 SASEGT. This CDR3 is CASSEGEGETGELFF. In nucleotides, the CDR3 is TGTGCCAGCAGTGAAGGCGAAGGGGAGACCGGGGAGCTGTTTTTT.

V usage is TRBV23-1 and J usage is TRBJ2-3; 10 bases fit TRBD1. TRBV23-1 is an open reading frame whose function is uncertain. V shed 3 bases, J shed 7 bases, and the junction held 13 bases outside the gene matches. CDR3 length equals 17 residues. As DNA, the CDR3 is TGCGCCAGCAGTCACCCTAAGGGACAGGGGCGAGGGCATACGCAGTATTTT. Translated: CASSHPKGQGRGHTQYF.

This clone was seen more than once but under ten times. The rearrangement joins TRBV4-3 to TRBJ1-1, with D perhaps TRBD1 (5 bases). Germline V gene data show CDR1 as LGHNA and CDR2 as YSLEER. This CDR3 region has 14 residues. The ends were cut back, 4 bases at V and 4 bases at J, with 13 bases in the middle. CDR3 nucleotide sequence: TGCGCCAGCAGCCCACAGGCCCTGGCCACTGAAGCTTTCTTT. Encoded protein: CASSPQALATEAFF.

CDR3 amino acids: CSVGQENYGYTF. CDR3 DNA sequence: TGCAGCGTTGGACAGGAGAACTATGGCTACACCTTC. The chain employs TRBV29-1 and TRBJ1-2; D perhaps matches TRBD1 (6 bases). Trimming shortened V by 4 bases and J by 2 bases, and 8 bases separated the two germline ends. Germline CDR1 is SQVTM and CDR2 is ANQGSEA. The CDR3 covers 12 residues. Full variable domain (remainder filled in from reference TRBV29-1 and TRBJ1-2): SAVISQKPSRDICQRGTSLTIQCQVDSQVTMMFWYRQQPGQSLTLIATANQGSEATYESGFVIDKFPISRPNLTFSTLTVSNMSPEDSSIYLCSVGQENYGYTFGSGTRLTVV.

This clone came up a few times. This chain's CDR3 is CASSPLDRRANTGELFF. As DNA, the CDR3 is TGTGCCAGCAGTCCTCTGGACAGACGCGCGAACACCGGGGAGCTGTTTTTT. This sequence joins TRBV27 and TRBJ2-2, with TRBD1 as a possible D gene (6 bases). Trimming removed 5 bases at V and 0 bases at J, with 16 bases between. Per the germline V gene, CDR1 is MNHEY and CDR2 is SMNVEV (reference sequence). The CDR3 is 17 amino acids.

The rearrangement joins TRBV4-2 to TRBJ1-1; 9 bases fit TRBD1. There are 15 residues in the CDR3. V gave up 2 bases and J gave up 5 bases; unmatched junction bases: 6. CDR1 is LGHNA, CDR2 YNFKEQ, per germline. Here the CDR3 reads CASSQSWTGVTEAFF. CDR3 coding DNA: TGTGCCAGCAGCCAATCTTGGACAGGGGTAACTGAAGCTTTCTTT.